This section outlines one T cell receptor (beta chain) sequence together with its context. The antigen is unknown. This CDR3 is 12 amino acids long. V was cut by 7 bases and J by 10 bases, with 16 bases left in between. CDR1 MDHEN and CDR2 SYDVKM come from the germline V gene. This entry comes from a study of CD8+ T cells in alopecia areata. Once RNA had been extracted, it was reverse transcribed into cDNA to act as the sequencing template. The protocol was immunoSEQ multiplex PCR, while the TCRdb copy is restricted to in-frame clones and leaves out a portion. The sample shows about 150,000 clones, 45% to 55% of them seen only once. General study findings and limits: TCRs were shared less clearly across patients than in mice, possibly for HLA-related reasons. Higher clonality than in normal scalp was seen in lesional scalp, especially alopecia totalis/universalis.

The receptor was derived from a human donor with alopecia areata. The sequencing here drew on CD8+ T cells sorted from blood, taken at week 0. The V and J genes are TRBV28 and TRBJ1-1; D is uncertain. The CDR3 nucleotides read TGTGCCAGCACCCGGGATGCTCGGGGAGCTTTCTTT. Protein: CASTRDARGAFF.